This T cell receptor beta chain is from a study of CD8+ T cells in alopecia areata (dated by TCRdb to the late 2010s). A note on the overall study: Treated patients were enrolled in an open-label pilot trial of oral tofacitinib at 5 to 10 mg twice daily for moderate-to-severe alopecia areata. Patients stayed on tofacitinib for 6 to 18 months and then had 6 months of follow-up off drug so that delayed response and recurrence could be assessed. In treated patients, disease severity was measured using the SALT score, which gives the percentage of scalp surface area affected. TCRbeta CDR3 regions were amplified by immunoSEQ multiplex PCR using 35 Vbeta forward and 13 Jbeta reverse primers. Patients on tofacitinib were biopsied at baseline and after 4 and 24 weeks of treatment, and several of the patients also had a later scalp biopsy. The study used high-throughput TCRbeta sequencing to examine T cell clonal expansion in alopecia areata, in both the C3H/HeJ mouse model and human patients. RNA was obtained with the PAXgene miRNA kit for fixed scalp, the miRNeasy kit for PBMCs, and the RNeasy kit for mouse skin. Clonality in the scalp was compared among normal scalp (n=4), patchy alopecia areata scalp (n=8), and alopecia totalis/universalis scalp (n=8). In humans, TCRbeta sequencing was performed on scalp tissue and on sorted CD4+ and CD8+ peripheral blood T cells from healthy controls and from patients with patchy or totalis/universalis alopecia areata.

Receptors were amplified or captured by the immunoSEQ multiplex PCR assay. RNA was extracted from all samples and reverse transcribed into cDNA as template for TCR sequencing. First-strand cDNA was synthesized with SuperScript III using a 2:1 mix of oligo-dT and random hexamers. A synthetic immune receptor repertoire was used to assess amplification bias, and residual bias was removed computationally. In the paper's pipeline: Raw reads were preprocessed to remove errors, and CDR3 was defined by IMGT conventions from the conserved cysteine to phenylalanine. Clonality was computed by normalizing Shannon entropy by log2 of the number of productive unique TCRs and subtracting the result from 1. Scalp TCRbeta sequences were cross-referenced with sorted blood CD4 and CD8 repertoires so that the CD4 or CD8 identity of scalp clones could be inferred. TCRdb's version of the immuneACCESS table is confined to in-frame rearrangements and falls short of the full clone set. An unresolved V gene accounts for under half of the shortfall where checked; the remainder is of unknown origin. V and J calls and clone size are given by that table; D and trimming were obtained from the DNA. The sample table holds under 150,000 clones, of which approximately 55% were seen once. Of the sample, about 3.4% falls within the top ten clones.

Trimming costs V 4 bases and J 2 bases, and their ends lie 15 bases apart. CDR1 and CDR2 (SGHRS, YFSETQ) derive from the germline V gene. The CDR3 contains 16 residues, cysteine and phenylalanine counted. Kept here is only the CDR3 DNA, which spans 48 bases and is read in frame from base 1. The meaning of the sample's time point label: 24 weeks on oral tofacitinib. The treatment or condition label for this specimen denotes: oral pan-JAK inhibitor, 5-10 mg twice daily. Peripheral blood and lesional scalp punch biopsies were obtained from patients with alopecia areata. PBMCs were isolated by density centrifugation and stained for CD3, CD4 and CD8, and CD4+ and CD8+ T cells were sorted on a FACSAria. On the study overall, not on this receptor specifically: During tofacitinib treatment, many expanded lesional clones remained in scalp and blood, and this persistence may partly explain relapse after treatment is stopped. Tofacitinib significantly lowered scalp clonality and the number of expanded CD8+ clones among the top 100 scalp clones. Compared with normal scalp, lesional scalp, particularly in alopecia totalis/universalis, had higher clonality and more expanded CD8+ clones, which suggests antigenic drive. Unlike mouse skin, where gammadelta T cells dominate, normal human skin contains resident alphabeta T cells that get sequenced too, which complicates analysis of the scalp TCR repertoire. Because the treated cohort was small and included a single nonresponder, larger studies are needed to assess links between baseline CD8+ expansion and response. Shared TCR sequences between patients were less evident than in mice, which may be partly attributable to HLA diversity in the patient population.

This clone was detected only a few times. The antigen it recognizes is unknown. Per-base quality was not reported, and no clone a single base away is much larger than it. Sequenced here: CD4+ T cells sorted from blood, sampled at week 24, from a patient treated with tofacitinib. The sequence was obtained from a human donor with alopecia areata. Recombination connected TRBV5-1 to TRBJ2-2, with the D gene too uncertain to name. CDR3 protein: CASSPSVPTNTGELFF. The sequenced DNA: TGCGCCAGCAGCCCCTCAGTTCCGACTAACACCGGGGAGCTGTTTTTT.